This T cell receptor beta chain was profiled in a study of regulatory T cells in long-lasting Graves disease (dated by TCRdb to the early 2020s). About the study as a whole: Persistent Graves' disease meant more than 5 years of antithyroid drug treatment with TSH receptor autoantibodies that stayed positive. On average, persistent Graves' disease patients in the clinical cohort had been on antithyroid drugs for approximately ten years. The study was conducted in China and was registered as a clinical trial. A total of about 33 samples underwent TCR sequencing, from some 13 patients with persistent Graves' disease and roughly 20 patients with newly diagnosed Graves' disease. Peripheral blood TCR sequencing and RNA sequencing compared persistent Graves' disease patients with newly diagnosed Graves' disease patients. Broad study findings and their caveats: As a limitation, the authors acknowledged that the small sample size may reduce accuracy. More public clonotypes were shared among persistent patients (over 2,500) than among newly diagnosed patients (966). Persistent Graves' disease patients showed lower TCR Shannon entropy and fewer highly expanded clones than newly diagnosed patients, suggesting clonal expansion. Only the TCR beta chain was sequenced and analyzed. Persistent disease showed preferential use of TRBV28, TRBJ1-2 and TRBJ2-5, whereas newly diagnosed disease favored TRBV20-1 and TRBJ2-1. Peripheral blood alone was examined, since thyroid tissue, which constituted the primary lesion, could not be accessed.

The V and J ends are trimmed by 8 bases and 6 bases, leaving 11 bases between them. Measured from the cysteine to the phenylalanine, the CDR3 is 11 residues long. The DNA shown is the 33-base CDR3, in frame from base 1. CDR1 MDHEN and CDR2 SYDVKM are derived from the germline V gene. This clonotype was seen ten or more times. Its antigen remains unidentified. Base quality data are lacking; no much larger clone is found one base away. Library prep was done by multiplex PCR. Sequencing was carried out with an Illumina HiSeq 4000. TCR beta libraries were built with iRepertoire HTBI primers and Arm-PCR amplification of CDR3 regions. PCR products were gel purified before sequencing. On the study's bioinformatics: Across samples, about 64 TRBV and 13 to 15 TRBJ segments were identified and used for gene usage analysis of CDR3 amino acid clonotypes. Filtered high-quality paired reads were merged into contigs using COPE and FqMerger. BLAST was used to align contigs to the IMGT TRBV, TRBD and TRBJ reference genes, and CDR3 was defined following IMGT. Any clonotype with a frequency above 0.1% was classified as a highly expanded clone. Shannon entropy was used to measure repertoire diversity, and the Gini coefficient was used to measure V-J evenness. Clonotypes shared by more than one individual were considered public. The raw public data were reprocessed by TCRdb itself: fastp quality trimming at Q25, MiXCR clonotype calling, in-frame beta chains only. Records with the same CDR3 protein are collapsed into one entry carrying the most frequent genes and DNA. Clone size and V and J calls follow TCRdb, not the original study. The sample table contains approximately 380,000 distinct CDR3 sequences; only one count was recorded for around 21% of them. Together, the top ten hold roughly 20% of the sample.

Interpreted using the paper, the time point label stands for: persistent/refractory GD, antithyroid drugs over 5 years with positive TRAb. For both TCR sequencing and RNA sequencing, RNA was extracted from PBMCs using TRIzol. Graves' disease was diagnosed according to American Thyroid Association guidelines. Recruitment of patients was carried out at an endocrinology department in Xi'an, China. From each patient, nine milliliters of peripheral blood was collected into an EDTA anticoagulant tube. Ficoll Paque Plus density gradient separation was used to isolate PBMCs, and no additional T cell sorting was done. An Agilent 2100 Bioanalyzer and agarose gel were used to check RNA quality, and a NanoDrop 2000 was used to measure RNA concentration.

The chain was built from TRBV28 and TRBJ2-7; no D gene call is confident. The sequencing used peripheral blood mononuclear cells (PBMCs), collected when the disease was refractory, from a patient treated with antithyroid drugs. The receptor was derived from a female donor with Graves disease. CDR3 loop: CASQAVGEQYF. The sequence in DNA is TGTGCCAGCCAGGCGGTAGGCGAGCAGTACTTC.